The clone carrying this TCR beta chain was seen only once. Time point: newly diagnosed GD, antithyroid drugs for less than 3 months. PBMCs were the source of the RNA used for TCR sequencing. The CDR3 has 15 residues. The V segment lost 3 bases and the J segment 2 bases; nucleotides outside the gene matches: 4. Germline V CDR1 and CDR2: MDHEN, SYDVKM. The sample originates from a study of regulatory T cells in long-lasting Graves disease. The TCR beta library used iRepertoire HTBI primers with Arm-PCR amplification of CDR3. MiXCR, applied by TCRdb to the multiplex PCR reads, yields one record per CDR3 protein. The data contain some 250,000 distinct CDR3 sequences, roughly 18% of them singletons. The same data also contributed to another study, on T cells in Graves' hyperthyroidism and ophthalmopathy.

This chain uses TRBV28 with TRBJ2-1, with 7 nucleotides matching TRBD2. The sequenced sample was peripheral blood mononuclear cells (PBMCs), obtained at new diagnosis, from a patient treated with antithyroid drugs. The clonotype originates from a woman aged 25-40 years with Graves disease. The CDR3 DNA is TGTGCCAGCAGTTTCCTAGCGGATACCTACAATGAGCAGTTCTTC. Residues: CASSFLADTYNEQFF.